This T cell receptor beta chain was sequenced for a study of control samples from healthy donors and cancer patients. Germline V gives CDR1 MNHNS, CDR2 SASEGT. CDR3 size: 16 residues. V shed 0 bases, J shed 6 bases, and the junction held 6 bases outside the gene matches. Here immunoSEQ multiplex PCR was the method, and the copy in TCRdb shows in-frame clones only, minus some. The sample yields under 150,000 clones, more than 85% seen once. The TCR originated in a man between 45 and 60 years old with head and neck cancer. This chain links TRBV6-1 with TRBJ1-4, with TRBD1 matching 8 bases. The sequenced sample consisted of PBMCs. The CDR3 here is CASSEAFGQGYEKLFF. CDR3 nucleotides: TGTGCCAGCAGTGAAGCCTTCGGACAGGGATATGAAAAACTGTTTTTT.